Sequencing of this T cell receptor beta chain was carried out in a study of CDR3 diversity in severe acne. TCRdb passed the PCR reads through MiXCR, listing each CDR3 protein once. The table shows 85,000 to 120,000 distinct CDR3 sequences, with 51% occurring only once. CDR1 LGHDT and CDR2 YNNKEL come from the germline V gene (reference sequence). J gave up 4 bases and V 5 bases, and 7 bases lay outside the gene matches. The CDR3 consists of 16 residues. The TCR comes from a male donor with acne. J is TRBJ2-7 and V is TRBV3-1, with 14 bases aligning to TRBD2. The source material was blood. CDR3 loop: CASSSPGTSGRYEQYF. The CDR3 bases are TGTGCCAGCAGCTCCCCCGGGACTAGCGGGAGATACGAGCAGTACTTC.